This record looks at one T cell receptor (beta chain) sequence and its context. Its antigen is as yet unknown. Other DNA sequences from this sample encode an identical CDR3 as well. CDR1 and CDR2 from the germline V gene are KGHSH and LQKENI. V lost 3 bases to trimming and J lost 5 bases, with 8 bases between them. This CDR3 spans 12 amino acids. The sample comes from a study of CD8+ T cells in alopecia areata. Sequencing relied on a cDNA template that was reverse transcribed from extracted RNA. Produced via immunoSEQ multiplex PCR; TCRdb's table is partial and in-frame only. Of roughly 250,000 clones listed, 67% were seen once; the top ten hold 1% to 1.5%. Study findings and constraints: Higher clonality than in normal scalp was seen in lesional scalp, especially alopecia totalis/universalis.

The sequencing used CD4+ T cells sorted from blood, collected at week 0. The rearrangement uses TRBV18 and TRBJ2-7; the D gene is possibly TRBD2 (5 bases). The sequence was obtained from a human donor with alopecia areata. CDR3 amino acids: CASSPSGDEQYF. The CDR3 DNA sequence: TGTGCCAGCTCACCTTCCGGGGACGAGCAGTACTTC.